This T cell receptor (beta chain) was identified during a study of Graves' ophthalmopathy and Graves' hyperthyroidism. From fresh peripheral blood, 8 to 10 ml in volume, the PBMCs were obtained. Amplification of TCR beta CDR3 regions used RNA transcripts. First-round RT-PCR employed HTBI primers, with a second-round multiplex PCR after it. In TCRdb, the multiplex PCR reads were re-called with MiXCR into one record per CDR3 protein. Seen here are under 350,000 distinct CDR3 sequences, roughly 17% observed once, and the top ten hold approximately 13%. Germline V gene data show CDR1 as SGHNT and CDR2 as YENEEA. Trimming shortened V by 4 bases and J by 4 bases, and 4 bases separated the two germline ends. There are 12 residues in the CDR3. General study findings and limits: A 13-signature model separated ophthalmopathy from stable hyperthyroidism, about 90% sensitivity, 80% to 83% specificity.

Concerning this clonotype: Its cognate antigen is unknown.

This clonotype originated in an adult man with Graves' ophthalmopathy. J is TRBJ2-2 and V is TRBV11-3; no firm D call. The sequenced material came from peripheral blood. The CDR3 nucleotides read TGTGCCAGCAGCTCATCCACCGGGGAGCTGTTTTTT. Protein sequence: CASSSSTGELFF.